The entry below gives a single T cell receptor beta chain sequence along with its context. The DNA is left out, because the CDR3 cannot be placed on it with certainty; the CDR3 is given as TCRdb lists it. Inclusive of both ends, the CDR3 amounts to 16 amino acids. CDR1 and CDR2 (germline): LNHDA, SQIVND (reference sequence). Only in-frame clones appear in the TCRdb table, and some are missing; sequencing was by immunoSEQ multiplex PCR. The sample consists of roughly 78,000 clones, 80% of them appearing once. Patients of the Seattle cohort, enrolled during active infection, were followed longitudinally. This sample was included in a study of blood T cell repertoires in COVID-19. Study details: Sources were T cells, B-cell-depleted T cells, or PBMCs; the material itself was cDNA or gDNA.

J is TRBJ2-2 and V is TRBV19; the D segment call TRBD2 is taken from the table without a DNA check. The source of this sequence is a man over 45 with COVID-19, enrolled during active disease. The sequencing sample was made of peripheral blood. The CDR3 is CASTSVSGSSNGELFF.